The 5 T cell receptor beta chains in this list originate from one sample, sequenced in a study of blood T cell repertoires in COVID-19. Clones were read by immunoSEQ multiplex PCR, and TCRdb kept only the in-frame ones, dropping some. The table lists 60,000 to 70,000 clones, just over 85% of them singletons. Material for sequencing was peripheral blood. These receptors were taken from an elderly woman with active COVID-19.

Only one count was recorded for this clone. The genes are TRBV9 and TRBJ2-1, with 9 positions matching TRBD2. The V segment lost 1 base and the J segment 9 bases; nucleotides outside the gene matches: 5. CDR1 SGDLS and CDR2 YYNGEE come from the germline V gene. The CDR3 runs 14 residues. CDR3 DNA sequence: TGTGCCAGCAGCGTACTAAGCGGGGGGTTTGAGCAGTTCTTC. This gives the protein CASSVLSGGFEQFF.

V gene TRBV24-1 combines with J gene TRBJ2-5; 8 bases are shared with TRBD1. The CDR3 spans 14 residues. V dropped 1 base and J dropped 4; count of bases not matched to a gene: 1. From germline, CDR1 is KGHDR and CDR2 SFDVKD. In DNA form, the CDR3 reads TGTGCCACCAGTGATTTCACAGGGGGAGAGACCCAGTACTTC. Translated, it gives CATSDFTGGETQYF.

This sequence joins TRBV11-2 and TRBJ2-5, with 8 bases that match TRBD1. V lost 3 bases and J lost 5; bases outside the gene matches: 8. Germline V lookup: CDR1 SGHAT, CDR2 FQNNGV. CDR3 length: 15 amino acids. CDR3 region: CASSFGQGWMETQYF. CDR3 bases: TGTGCCAGCAGCTTTGGACAGGGATGGATGGAGACCCAGTACTTC.

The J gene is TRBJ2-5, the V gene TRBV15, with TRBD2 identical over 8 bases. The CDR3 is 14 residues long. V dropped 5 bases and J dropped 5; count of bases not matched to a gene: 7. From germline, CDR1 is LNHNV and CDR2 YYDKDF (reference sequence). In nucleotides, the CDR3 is TGTGCCACCAGCCGGACTAGCCCCAGGGAGACCCAGTACTTC. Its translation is CATSRTSPRETQYF. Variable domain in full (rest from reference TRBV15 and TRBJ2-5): DAMVIQNPRYQVTQFGKPVTLSCSQTLNHNVMYWYQQKSSQAPKLLFHYYDKDFNNEADTPDNFQSRRPNTSFCFLDIRSPGLGDTAMYLCATSRTSPRETQYFGPGTRLLVL.

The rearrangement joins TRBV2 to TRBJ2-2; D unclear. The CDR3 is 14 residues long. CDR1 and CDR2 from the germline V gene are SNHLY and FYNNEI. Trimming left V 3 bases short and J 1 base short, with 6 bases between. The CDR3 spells CASSDDWNTGELFF. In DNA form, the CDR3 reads TGTGCCAGCAGTGACGACTGGAACACCGGGGAGCTGTTTTTT. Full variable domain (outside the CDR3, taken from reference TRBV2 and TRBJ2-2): EPEVTQTPSHQVTQMGQEVILRCVPISNHLYFYWYRQILGQKVEFLVSFYNNEISEKSEIFDDQFSVERPDGSNFTLKIRSTKLEDSAMYFCASSDDWNTGELFFGEGSRLTVL.